Below, one T cell receptor beta chain is given with its context. The antigen this receptor binds is unknown. No quality values exist for individual bases; no much larger clone is one base distant. Using the deep immunoSEQ assay, multiplex PCR amplified TCR CDR3 regions from genomic DNA. For each cell subset, the extracted genomic DNA was distributed evenly across all wells of several immunoSEQ 96-well plates, and each plate served as one replicate. For sorted subsets, each replicate PCR was loaded with 200 ng genomic DNA, equivalent to about 30,000 T cell genomes. Purified libraries were quantified with a Qubit 3.0 fluorometer, sized on a Bioanalyzer 2100, and re-quantified with the KAPA Library Quantification kit. A separate single-read 150-cycle Illumina NextSeq 550 flow cell was used to sequence each immunoSEQ 96-well plate. The authors' pipeline ran thus. Because only junctional sequences without quality scores were contained in the immunoSEQ output, filtering matching that applied to full-length reads could not be performed. To assign V/J genes and CDR3, sequences were annotated using PyIR, a Python wrapper for IgBLAST v1.9, with IMGT germline references. Reads with weak V/J assignments (E-value above 1e-6), missing CDR3, stop codons, out-of-frame junctions, or ambiguous translated residues were removed. V3J clonotypes were defined as sequences sharing an identical inferred V gene, J gene, and CDR3 amino acid sequence. Percentage overlap between repertoires was computed as shared unique clonotypes divided by the size of the smaller repertoire. Three approaches were used to assess repertoire richness: RTK rarefaction, the Chao1 estimator, and Recon v2.1 estimates of unobserved clonotypes. OLGA was used to compute generation probabilities for all TCRbeta clonotypes that the gDNA method yielded from a few donors. This immuneACCESS table, as held by TCRdb, lists in-frame sequences with V and J called but not all clones. Of the missing ones, under half trace to an unresolved V gene in checked studies; the others have no known cause. Clone size and V and J calls were adopted from that table, with D and trimming inferred from the DNA. Within this sample are around 990,000 clones, with about 72% of them counted one time only. The ten largest account for about 0.94% of the sample.

This sample stems from a study of shared clonotypes between healthy human individuals (dated by TCRdb to about 2020). Study-level background: A couple of women and a few men aged 18 to 49 years were included in the cohort. For each donor, three plates each were used for CD4 naive and CD4 memory, two plates were used for CD8 naive, and one plate was used for CD8 memory. To estimate repertoire size and how much clonotypes are shared between individuals, the study performed deep sequencing of blood TCR repertoires from a few healthy adults. Libraries were prepared and TCR repertoires were sequenced by different laboratories using diverse techniques, in order to increase sequencing depth and limit assay-specific biases. Between about 0.85 and 10 billion PBMCs per donor were obtained by leukapheresis.

The trim is 1 base for V and 6 bases for J, with a gap of 12 bases between the germline ends. Taken from the germline V gene, the CDR1 and CDR2 loops are MNHNS and SASEGT. The CDR3 runs 15 amino acids, cysteine and phenylalanine included. CDR3 DNA only is kept here, 45 bases in frame from base 1. The donors were healthy, HIV-negative adults who had no recently reported acute infections or vaccinations. Only Caucasian adults living in Nashville, Tennessee, USA were represented among the donors. Magnetic negative selection was used to enrich CD4+ T cells, after which naive cells were positively selected on CD45RA and the negative fraction became the memory subset. After blood collection by leukapheresis, PBMCs were isolated using Ficoll-Histopaque density gradient centrifugation and then cryopreserved in the vapor phase of liquid nitrogen. Analytical flow cytometry was used to check the purity and quantity of each magnetically sorted T cell population. Genomic DNA was isolated from each sorted fraction and quantified by UV absorbance on a Nanodrop 2000c.

General conclusions and limits of the study: The genetic and exposure-history diversity represented was limited by the small number of donors. Pairwise subsampling led to the expectation that sequencing depth would affect the degree of clonotype sharing among donors. Approximately 5% of naive CD4, roughly 3.6% of naive CD8, around 2.3% of memory CD4, and around 0.4% of memory CD8 clonotypes were shared across several donors. Naive subsets generally had larger estimated clonotype richness than memory subsets did. Sampling was restricted to blood, and TCR repertoires in tissues likely differ from the TCR repertoires found in blood. Rarefaction of sorted-subset datasets indicated incomplete sequencing despite the large sequencing depth. Higher generation probabilities were observed for clonotypes shared by all four sorted-subset donors than for non-shared clonotypes.

Sequencing used memory CD4+ T cells from PBMCs. Sample cell subset or site, as interpreted from the label and publication: CD45RA-negative fraction. This sequence uses TRBV6-1 and TRBJ2-2, and the D gene may be TRBD2, 6 bases matching. The origin of this receptor is a man in his late teens or twenties in good health. Some clones in this sample may be carry-over from other donors' samples. Here is the DNA: TGTGCCAGCAGTGAAGGAAGAACGGGAGCCGGGGAGCTGTTTTTT. This sequence encodes CASSEGRTGAGELFF.